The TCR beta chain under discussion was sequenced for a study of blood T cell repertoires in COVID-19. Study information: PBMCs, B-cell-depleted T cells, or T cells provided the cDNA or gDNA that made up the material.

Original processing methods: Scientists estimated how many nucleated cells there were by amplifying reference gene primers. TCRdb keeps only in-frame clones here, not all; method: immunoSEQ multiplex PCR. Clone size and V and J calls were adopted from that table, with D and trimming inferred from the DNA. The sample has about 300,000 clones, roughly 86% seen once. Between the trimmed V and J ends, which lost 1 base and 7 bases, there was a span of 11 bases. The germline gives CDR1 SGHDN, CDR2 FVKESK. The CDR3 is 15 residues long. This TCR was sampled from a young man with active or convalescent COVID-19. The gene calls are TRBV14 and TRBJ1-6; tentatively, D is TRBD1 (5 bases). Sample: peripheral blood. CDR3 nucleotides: TGTGCCAGCAGCCAAGGGCGACAGACAAATTCACCCCTCCACTTT. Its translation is CASSQGRQTNSPLHF.